Listed below are T cell receptor beta chains from one sample, sequenced in a study of T cells in Graves' hyperthyroidism and ophthalmopathy. MiXCR, run by TCRdb on the multiplex PCR reads, gives a single entry per CDR3 protein. Altogether fewer than 400,000 distinct CDR3 sequences are present, roughly 25% being singletons, with the ten largest covering 70% to 75%. Sequencing used blood. These receptors were taken from a man aged 45-65 years with Graves' hyperthyroidism. Each CDR3 is given with its conserved first and last residue. D genes are given only for firm matches. Clone size, where shown, is once, few, many, or a class for clones that have expanded.

d_gene	v_gene	abundance	j_gene	CDR3nt	CDR3aa
-	TRBV5-1	-	TRBJ2-3	TGCGCCAGCAGCCGGAGCGGAGTTAGCACAGATACGCAGTATTTT	CASSRSGVSTDTQYF
-	TRBV7-2	many	TRBJ2-5	TGTGCCAGCAGCATAAGCGCTTTTAAAGAGACCCAGTACTTC	CASSISAFKETQYF
TRBD1	TRBV28	-	TRBJ2-7	TGTGCCAGCAGTCTCACTGTGACAGGGGGAAGCTCCTACGAGCAGTACTTC	CASSLTVTGGSSYEQYF
-	TRBV2	many	TRBJ2-1	TGTGCCAGCAGTGAAGCAATAGGGGTCTACAATGAGCAGTTCTTC	CASSEAIGVYNEQFF
TRBD2	TRBV7-6	-	TRBJ2-3	TGTGCCAGCAGCTTAGAAGGGACTAGCGGGAGGAAGGGGACAGATACGCAGTATTTT	CASSLEGTSGRKGTDTQYF
-	TRBV13	-	TRBJ2-7	TGTGCCAGCAGCTGGGGGGGCGGCCCCTACGAGCAGTACTTC	CASSWGGGPYEQYF
TRBD1	TRBV29-1	-	TRBJ1-4	TGCAGCGTCATTCAGGGGGCGGGAGAAAAACTGTTTTTT	CSVIQGAGEKLFF
-	TRBV5-1	many	TRBJ2-5	TGTGCCAGCAGTAGGACACAAGAGACCCAGTACTTC	CASSRTQETQYF
TRBD2	TRBV4-1	-	TRBJ2-1	TGCGCCAGCAGCCGACTAGCGGGAGCGCAAAATGAGCAGTTCTTC	CASSRLAGAQNEQFF
TRBD2	TRBV12-3/TRBV12-4	many	TRBJ2-5	TGTGCCAGCAGGGCCTGGGGAGGGCCCCAAGAGACCCAGTACTTC	CASRAWGGPQETQYF
TRBD2	TRBV7-6	-	TRBJ2-3	TGTGCCAGCAGCTCCGCTAGCGGGAGTGCAGATACGCAGTATTTT	CASSSASGSADTQYF
-	TRBV6-5	-	TRBJ2-6	TGTGCCAGCAGTTACTCTATGTACTCTGGGGCCAACGTCCTGACTTTC	CASSYSMYSGANVLTF
-	TRBV19	-	TRBJ2-5	TGTGCCAGTAGGAATAGGGGTGGTGGTGAGACCCAGTACTTC	CASRNRGGGETQYF
-	TRBV30	few	TRBJ2-6	TGTGCCTGGAAGGGGAGCTCTGGGGCCAACGTCCTGACTTTC	CAWKGSSGANVLTF
-	TRBV5-1	-	TRBJ2-2	TGCGCCACTGGGGCAGGAAACACCGGGGAGCTGTTTTTT	CATGAGNTGELFF
-	TRBV3-1	-	TRBJ1-3	TGTGCCAGCAGCCCGATTTTCAGGCGGACCAACTCTGGAAACACCATATATTTT	CASSPIFRRTNSGNTIYF
-	TRBV5-1	-	TRBJ1-2	TGCGCCCGCTGTCGTTGGGGCTACACCTTC	CARCRWGYTF
-	TRBV5-1	few	TRBJ2-7	TGCGCCAGCAGCGAGGACAAAATTAGCTACGAGCAGTACTTC	CASSEDKISYEQYF
-	TRBV5-1	many	TRBJ2-3	TGCGCCAGCAGAGGACTCGAGAGCACAGATACGCAGTATTTT	CASRGLESTDTQYF
TRBD2	TRBV11-2	few	TRBJ2-1	TGTGCCAGCGGACTAGCGGGAGGGTTTTGGGAGCAGTTCTTC	CASGLAGGFWEQFF
-	TRBV19	-	TRBJ1-4	TGTGCCAGTAGTGTTGCTACAGTCCGTAATGAAAAACTGTTTTTT	CASSVATVRNEKLFF
TRBD2	TRBV5-1	-	TRBJ2-7	TGCGCCAGCAGCGGAGACGGGACTAGGCCAAACGAGCAGTACTTC	CASSGDGTRPNEQYF
-	TRBV6-2/TRBV6-3	few	TRBJ1-1	TGTGCCTCCACCCCGGGGAACACTGAAGCTTTCTTT	CASTPGNTEAFF
-	TRBV11-1	many	TRBJ2-1	TGTGCCAGCAGCTTAGTTGGATCGGCGGGCAATGAGCAGTTCTTC	CASSLVGSAGNEQFF
-	TRBV10-2	-	TRBJ2-7	TGCGCCAGCAAGGACCAAAGCTCCTACGAGCAGTACTTC	CASKDQSSYEQYF
TRBD2	TRBV30	-	TRBJ2-6	TGTGCCTGGAGTGGCTACTTTAGCGGGAGTTCTGGGGCCAACGTCCTGACTTTC	CAWSGYFSGSSGANVLTF
TRBD2	TRBV12-3/TRBV12-4	few	TRBJ2-1	TGTGCCAGCAGTTTGCCTAGCGGGAGAGCCAATGAGCAGTTCTTC	CASSLPSGRANEQFF
-	TRBV18	-	TRBJ1-4	TGTGCCAGCTCAAACAGGGCCAAGAATGAAAAACTGTTTTTT	CASSNRAKNEKLFF
TRBD1	TRBV12-3/TRBV12-4	-	TRBJ1-6	TGTGCCAGCAGCCCACAGGGGGCCGGGGGACCCCTCCACTTT	CASSPQGAGGPLHF
-	TRBV5-1	-	TRBJ1-1	TGCGCCAGCAGCCAGTTGGCTAACAATGGGGGAGTGGGAGCTTTCTTT	CASSQLANNGGVGAFF
TRBD2	TRBV20-1	-	TRBJ2-5	TGCAGTGCTAGTTTACCGGCTAGCGGGAGGTTACAGTACTTC	CSASLPASGRLQYF
-	TRBV5-5	-	TRBJ1-4	TGTGCCAGCAGCACCGACAGTCCAACTAATGAAAAACTGTTTTTT	CASSTDSPTNEKLFF
-	TRBV7-3	many	TRBJ2-1	TGTGCCAGCAGCTCGGACGGTTACAATGAGCAGTTCTTC	CASSSDGYNEQFF
TRBD1	TRBV10-3	few	TRBJ1-4	TGTGCCATCAGTCCGGGACAGGGAAATGAAAAACTGTTTTTT	CAISPGQGNEKLFF
-	TRBV6-2/TRBV6-3	many	TRBJ2-3	TGTGCCAGCAGTTACGAGTTTATCTCCCCCAGGCGGACAGATACGCAGTATTTT	CASSYEFISPRRTDTQYF
-	TRBV2	few	TRBJ1-4	TGTGCCAGCAGTGAAACCTCAACTAATGAAAAACTGTTTTTT	CASSETSTNEKLFF
TRBD2	TRBV11-2	few	TRBJ2-5	TGTGCCAGCAGCCTGACGGGACTAGTAGAGACCCAGTACTTC	CASSLTGLVETQYF
-	TRBV20-1	-	TRBJ2-1	TGCAGTGGCGCCCGAGCGCAAAGATCCTACAATGAGCAGTTCTTC	CSGARAQRSYNEQFF
TRBD2	TRBV7-9	many	TRBJ2-7	TGTGCCAGCAGCGATACTAGCGGGAGCTACGAGCAGTACTTC	CASSDTSGSYEQYF
-	TRBV18	many	TRBJ1-1	TGTGCCAGCGTCAGGACAGAAAACACTGAAGCTTTCTTT	CASVRTENTEAFF
TRBD2	TRBV9	few	TRBJ2-3	TGTGCCAGCAGCGTAGCACCCGCTAGCGGGAGTTCCACAGATACGCAGTATTTT	CASSVAPASGSSTDTQYF
TRBD2	TRBV20-1	-	TRBJ2-7	TGCAGTGCTAGAGATCGGGGAGCGGGAGTGTACGAGCAGTACTTC	CSARDRGAGVYEQYF
-	TRBV6-1	few	TRBJ2-3	TGTGCCAGCAGTGCAGTCCTGCGGGATACGCAGTATTTT	CASSAVLRDTQYF
-	TRBV4-1	few	TRBJ2-7	TGCGCCAGCAGCCTCGGGACCACCCGCGCCTACGAGCAGTACTTC	CASSLGTTRAYEQYF
-	TRBV2	few	TRBJ1-4	TGTGCCAGCAGCGAGGTGAATGAAAAACTGTTTTTT	CASSEVNEKLFF